This TCR beta chain was identified in a study of spatial heterogeneity in lung cancer. TCRdb fed the 5' RACE reads into MiXCR, producing one record per CDR3 protein. The sample holds 110,000 or so distinct CDR3 sequences, 10% to 13% seen once. In germline, CDR1 is SGHVS, CDR2 FQNEAQ. Trimming pared 5 bases from V and 5 bases from J, leaving 16 bases between. This CDR3 is built from 15 residues. General observations from the study: Ubiquitous expanded tumor TCRs showed up in blood more at resection than follow-up.

As for this clonotype: Its antigen is as yet unknown.

Noted time point: blood at routine non-recurrence follow-up after resection. This clonotype was sampled from a female donor with early-stage non-small cell lung cancer. The rearrangement uses TRBV7-8 and TRBJ1-5; no firm D call. The source material was PBMCs, sampled at follow-up. The CDR3 nucleotides read TGTGCCAGCAGCCCGAGGTTCATTAACCATCAGCCCCAGCATTTT. As protein: CASSPRFINHQPQHF.